This TCR beta chain is drawn from a study of blood T cell repertoires in COVID-19. In the study overall: Spain, Italy and the United States supplied samples that represented acute and convalescent COVID-19. T cells, B-cell-depleted T cells, or PBMCs supplied cDNA or gDNA.

V was clipped by 4 bases and J by 3 bases; unmatched bases: 2. Germline V gene lookup returns CDR1 LNHDA and CDR2 SQIVND (reference sequence). The CDR3 is made up of 14 amino acids. Original data processing: Estimation of nucleated cell counts was performed using reference gene primer amplification. Clones were read by immunoSEQ multiplex PCR, and TCRdb kept only the in-frame ones, dropping some. D and trimming were read from the DNA, whereas the V and J calls and clone size are those reported in that table. The sample carries 180,000 or so clones, 80% to 90% recorded once. A single count supports this clone.

This receptor was identified in a man in his 60s with acute or convalescent COVID-19. This chain uses TRBV19 with TRBJ2-2; 7 positions match TRBD2. Sequenced input: peripheral blood. CDR3 sequence: CASSTGLHTGELFF. As DNA, the CDR3 is TGTGCCAGTAGTACGGGACTACACACCGGGGAGCTGTTTTTT.